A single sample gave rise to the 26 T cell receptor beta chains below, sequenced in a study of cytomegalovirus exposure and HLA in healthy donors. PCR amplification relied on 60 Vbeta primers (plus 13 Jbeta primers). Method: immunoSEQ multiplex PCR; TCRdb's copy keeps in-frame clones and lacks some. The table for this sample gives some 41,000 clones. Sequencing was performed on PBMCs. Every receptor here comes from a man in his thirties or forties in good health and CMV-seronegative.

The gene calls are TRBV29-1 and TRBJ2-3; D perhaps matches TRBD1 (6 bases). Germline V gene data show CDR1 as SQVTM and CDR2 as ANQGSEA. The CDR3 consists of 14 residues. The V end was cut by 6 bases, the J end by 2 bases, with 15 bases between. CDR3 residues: CSVSRPGATDTQYF. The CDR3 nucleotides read TGCAGCGTGTCTCGGCCAGGGGCCACAGATACGCAGTATTTT.

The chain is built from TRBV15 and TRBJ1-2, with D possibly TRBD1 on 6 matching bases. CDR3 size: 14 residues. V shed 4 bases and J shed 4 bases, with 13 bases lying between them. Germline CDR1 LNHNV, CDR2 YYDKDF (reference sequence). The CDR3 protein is CATSTRMTGYGYTF. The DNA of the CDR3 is TGTGCCACCAGCACTAGAATGACAGGCTATGGCTACACCTTC.

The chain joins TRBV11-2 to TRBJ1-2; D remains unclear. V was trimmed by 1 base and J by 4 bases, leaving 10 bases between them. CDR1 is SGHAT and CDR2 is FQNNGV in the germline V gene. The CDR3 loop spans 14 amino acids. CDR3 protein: CASSLAGLGYGYTF. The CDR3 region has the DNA TGTGCCAGCAGCTTAGCTGGCCTAGGCTATGGCTACACCTTC.

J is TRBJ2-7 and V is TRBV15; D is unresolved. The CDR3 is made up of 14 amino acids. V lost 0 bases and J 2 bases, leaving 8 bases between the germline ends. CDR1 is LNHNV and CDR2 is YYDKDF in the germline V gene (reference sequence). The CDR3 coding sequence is TGTGCCACCAGCAGAGAACTTAGAACCTACGAGCAGTACTTC. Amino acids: CATSRELRTYEQYF. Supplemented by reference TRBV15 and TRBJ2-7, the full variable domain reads DAMVIQNPRYQVTQFGKPVTLSCSQTLNHNVMYWYQQKSSQAPKLLFHYYDKDFNNEADTPDNFQSRRPNTSFCFLDIRSPGLGDTAMYLCATSRELRTYEQYFGPGTRLTVT.

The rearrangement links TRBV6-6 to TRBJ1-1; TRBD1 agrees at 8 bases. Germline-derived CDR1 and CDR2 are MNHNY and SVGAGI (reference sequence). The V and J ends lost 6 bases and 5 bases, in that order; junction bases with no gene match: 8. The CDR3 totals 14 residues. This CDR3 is CASRVQGGWTEAFF. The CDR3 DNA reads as TGTGCCAGCAGGGTACAGGGGGGGTGGACTGAAGCTTTCTTT.

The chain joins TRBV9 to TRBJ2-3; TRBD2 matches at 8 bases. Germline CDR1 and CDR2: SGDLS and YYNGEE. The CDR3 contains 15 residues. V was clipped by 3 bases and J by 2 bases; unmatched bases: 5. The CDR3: CASSATSANTDTQYF. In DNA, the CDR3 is TGTGCCAGCAGCGCGACTAGCGCAAACACAGATACGCAGTATTTT.

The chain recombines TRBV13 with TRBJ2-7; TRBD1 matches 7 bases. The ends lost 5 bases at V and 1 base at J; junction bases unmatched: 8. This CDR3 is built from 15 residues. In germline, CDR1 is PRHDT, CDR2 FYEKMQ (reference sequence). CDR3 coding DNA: TGTGCCAGCAGCCCCAGAGACAGGGCTTCCTACGAGCAGTACTTC. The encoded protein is CASSPRDRASYEQYF.

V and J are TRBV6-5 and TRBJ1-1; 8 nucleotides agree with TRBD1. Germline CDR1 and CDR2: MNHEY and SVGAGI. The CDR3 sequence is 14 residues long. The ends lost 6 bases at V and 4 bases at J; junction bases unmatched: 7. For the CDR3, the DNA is TGTGCCAGCAGACTGGACAGGGCGGGCACTGAAGCTTTCTTT. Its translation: CASRLDRAGTEAFF.

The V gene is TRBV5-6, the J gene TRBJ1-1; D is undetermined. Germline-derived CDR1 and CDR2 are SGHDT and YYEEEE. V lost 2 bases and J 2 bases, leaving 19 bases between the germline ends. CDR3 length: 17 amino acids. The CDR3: CASSFAYRLQPNTEAFF. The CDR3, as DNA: TGTGCCAGCAGCTTTGCATACCGACTCCAACCAAACACTGAAGCTTTCTTT.

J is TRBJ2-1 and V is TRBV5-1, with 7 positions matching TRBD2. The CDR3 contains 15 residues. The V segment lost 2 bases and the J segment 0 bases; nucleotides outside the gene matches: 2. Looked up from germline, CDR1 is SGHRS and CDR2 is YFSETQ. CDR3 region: CASSLLASSYNEQFF. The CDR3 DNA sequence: TGCGCCAGCAGCTTACTAGCGAGCTCCTACAATGAGCAGTTCTTC.

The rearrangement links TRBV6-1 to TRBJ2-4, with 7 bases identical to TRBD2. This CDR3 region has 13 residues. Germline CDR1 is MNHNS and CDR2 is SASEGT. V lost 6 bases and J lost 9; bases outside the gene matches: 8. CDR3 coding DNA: TGTGCCAGCAGCCCCGGACTAGGATCCATTCAGTACTTC. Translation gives CASSPGLGSIQYF.

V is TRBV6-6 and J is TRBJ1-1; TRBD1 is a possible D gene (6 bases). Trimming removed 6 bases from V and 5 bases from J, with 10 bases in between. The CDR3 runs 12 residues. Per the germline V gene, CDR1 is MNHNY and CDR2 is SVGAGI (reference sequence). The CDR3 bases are TGTGCCAGCAGCACGACAGGAACTGAAGCTTTCTTT. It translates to CASSTTGTEAFF.

CDR3 region: CASSVRLAGPSGEQYF. For the CDR3, the DNA is TGTGCCAGCAGTGTCAGACTAGCGGGGCCTTCCGGCGAGCAGTACTTC. The rearrangement joins TRBV6-1 to TRBJ2-7; 11 bases agree with TRBD2. The J segment lost 6 bases and the V segment lost 4 bases, leaving 11 bases of the junction unmatched. Germline CDR1 MNHNS, CDR2 SASEGT. The CDR3 is 16 amino acids.

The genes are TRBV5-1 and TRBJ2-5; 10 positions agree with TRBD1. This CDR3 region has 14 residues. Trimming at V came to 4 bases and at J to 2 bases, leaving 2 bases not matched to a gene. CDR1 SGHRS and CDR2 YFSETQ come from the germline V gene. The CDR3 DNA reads TGCGCCAGCAGCCGGGACAGGGGACAAGAGACCCAGTACTTC. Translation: CASSRDRGQETQYF. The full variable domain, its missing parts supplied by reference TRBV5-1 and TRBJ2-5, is KAGVTQTPRYLIKTRGQQVTLSCSPISGHRSVSWYQQTPGQGLQFLFEYFSETQRNKGNFPGRFSGRQFSNSRSEMNVSTLELGDSALYLCASSRDRGQETQYFGPGTRLLVL.

CDR3 sequence reads: CASSEVFSGGYTF. The CDR3 DNA is TGTGCCAGCAGTGAAGTATTTTCCGGTGGCTACACCTTC. The chain couples TRBV6-1 to TRBJ1-2; no firm D call. V was trimmed by 1 base and J by 7 bases, leaving 10 bases between them. CDR1 is MNHNS and CDR2 is SASEGT in the germline V gene. The CDR3 runs to 13 residues.

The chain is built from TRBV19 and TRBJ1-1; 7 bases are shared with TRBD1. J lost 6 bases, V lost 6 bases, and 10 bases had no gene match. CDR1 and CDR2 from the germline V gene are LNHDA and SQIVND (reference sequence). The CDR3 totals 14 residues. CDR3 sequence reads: CASRVTGRGAEAFF. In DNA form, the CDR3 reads TGTGCCAGTAGGGTAACCGGCAGGGGGGCTGAAGCTTTCTTT.

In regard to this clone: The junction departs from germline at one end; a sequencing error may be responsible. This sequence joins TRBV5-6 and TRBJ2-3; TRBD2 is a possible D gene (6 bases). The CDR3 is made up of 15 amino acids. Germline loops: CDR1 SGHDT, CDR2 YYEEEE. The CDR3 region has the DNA TGTGCCAGCAGCTTGGTTGACGGGGGAACAGCTACGCAGTATTTT. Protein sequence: CASSLVDGGTATQYF.

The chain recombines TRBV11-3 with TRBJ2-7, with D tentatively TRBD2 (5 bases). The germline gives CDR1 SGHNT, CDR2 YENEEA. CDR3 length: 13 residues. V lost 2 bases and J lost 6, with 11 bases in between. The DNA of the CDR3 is TGTGCCAGCAGCTTAAGCGGTGAACGCGAGCAGTACTTC. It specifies CASSLSGEREQYF.

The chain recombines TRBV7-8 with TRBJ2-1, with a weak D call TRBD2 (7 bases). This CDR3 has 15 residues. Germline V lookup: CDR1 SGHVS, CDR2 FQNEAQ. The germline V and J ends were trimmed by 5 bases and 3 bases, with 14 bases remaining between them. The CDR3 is CASSPWGGHYNEQFF. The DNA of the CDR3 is TGTGCCAGCAGCCCCTGGGGGGGCCACTACAATGAGCAGTTCTTC.

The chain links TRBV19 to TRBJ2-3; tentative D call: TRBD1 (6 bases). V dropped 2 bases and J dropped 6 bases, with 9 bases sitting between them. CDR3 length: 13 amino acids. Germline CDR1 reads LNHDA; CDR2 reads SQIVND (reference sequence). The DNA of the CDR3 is TGTGCCAGTAGTATAATGCAGGGGGATACGCAGTATTTT. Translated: CASSIMQGDTQYF.

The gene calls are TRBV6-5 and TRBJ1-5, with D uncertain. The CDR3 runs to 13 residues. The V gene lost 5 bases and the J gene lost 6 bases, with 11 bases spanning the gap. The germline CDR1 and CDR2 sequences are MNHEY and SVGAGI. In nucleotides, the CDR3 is TGTGCCAGCAGTGGACGTGGAGGTCAGCCCCAGCATTTT. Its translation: CASSGRGGQPQHF.

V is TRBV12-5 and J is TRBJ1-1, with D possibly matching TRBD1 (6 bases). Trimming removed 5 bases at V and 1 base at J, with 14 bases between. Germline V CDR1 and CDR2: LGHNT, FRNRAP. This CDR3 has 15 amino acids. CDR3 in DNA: TGTGCTAGTGGTCCCCGTTCAGGGGAGAACACTGAAGCTTTCTTT. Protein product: CASGPRSGENTEAFF. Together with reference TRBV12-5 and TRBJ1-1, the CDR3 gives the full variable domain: DARVTQTPRHKVTEMGQEVTMRCQPILGHNTVFWYRQTMMQGLELLAYFRNRAPLDDSGMPKDRFSAEMPDATLATLKIQPSEPRDSAVYFCASGPRSGENTEAFFGQGTRLTVV.

CDR3: CASSWAYDNEQFF. CDR3 nucleotide sequence: TGCGCCAGCAGTTGGGCCTACGACAATGAGCAGTTCTTC. This chain connects TRBV10-1 to TRBJ2-1; D remains unclear. V dropped 5 bases and J dropped 5 bases, with 10 bases sitting between them. The CDR3 spans 13 residues. Per the germline V gene, CDR1 is WNHNN and CDR2 is SYGVQD (reference sequence).

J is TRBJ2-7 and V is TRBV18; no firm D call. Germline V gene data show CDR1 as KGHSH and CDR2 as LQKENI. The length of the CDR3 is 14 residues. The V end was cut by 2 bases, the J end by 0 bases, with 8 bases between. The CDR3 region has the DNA TGTGCCAGCTCACCAAATGCGGCCTCCTACGAGCAGTACTTC. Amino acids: CASSPNAASYEQYF. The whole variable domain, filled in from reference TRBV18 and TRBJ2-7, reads NAGVMQNPRHLVRRRGQEARLRCSPMKGHSHVYWYRQLPEEGLKFMVYLQKENIIDESGMPKERFSAEFPKEGPSILRIQQVVRGDSAAYFCASSPNAASYEQYFGPGTRLTVT.

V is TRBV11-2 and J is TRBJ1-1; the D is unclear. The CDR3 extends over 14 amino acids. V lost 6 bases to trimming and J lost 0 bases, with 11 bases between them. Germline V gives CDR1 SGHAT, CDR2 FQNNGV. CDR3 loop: CASRTGSMNTEAFF. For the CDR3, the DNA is TGTGCCAGCAGGACCGGGAGCATGAACACTGAAGCTTTCTTT.

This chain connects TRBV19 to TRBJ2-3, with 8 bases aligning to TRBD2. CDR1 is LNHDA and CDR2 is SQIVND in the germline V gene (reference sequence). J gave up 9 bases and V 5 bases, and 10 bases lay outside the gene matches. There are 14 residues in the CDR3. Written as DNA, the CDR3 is TGTGCCAGTAGTGATAGCGGGGCGGTAGAGACGCAGTATTTT. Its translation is CASSDSGAVETQYF.